This T cell receptor beta chain was sequenced in a study of graft-versus-host responses after intestinal transplantation. Some clones are missing from TCRdb's copy, which holds only in-frame ones; the method was immunoSEQ multiplex PCR. The table lists some 110,000 clones, roughly nine tenths of them singletons. On this clone itself: Its specificity is not known.

Trimming took off 0 bases at V and 2 bases at J, with 12 bases between the two ends. The CDR3 consists of 16 residues. Germline V gene lookup returns CDR1 SGHDT and CDR2 YYEEEE. The specimen comprised unstimulated CD4+ T cells sorted from spleen or lymph node cells, sampled before intestinal transplant. The gene calls are TRBV5-6 and TRBJ1-3; D is possibly TRBD1 (5 bases). The receptor comes from a human donor who received an intestinal transplant. This CDR3 reads CASSLGRRVTGNTIYF. CDR3 DNA: TGTGCCAGCAGCTTGGGTCGCAGGGTGACTGGAAACACCATATATTTT.